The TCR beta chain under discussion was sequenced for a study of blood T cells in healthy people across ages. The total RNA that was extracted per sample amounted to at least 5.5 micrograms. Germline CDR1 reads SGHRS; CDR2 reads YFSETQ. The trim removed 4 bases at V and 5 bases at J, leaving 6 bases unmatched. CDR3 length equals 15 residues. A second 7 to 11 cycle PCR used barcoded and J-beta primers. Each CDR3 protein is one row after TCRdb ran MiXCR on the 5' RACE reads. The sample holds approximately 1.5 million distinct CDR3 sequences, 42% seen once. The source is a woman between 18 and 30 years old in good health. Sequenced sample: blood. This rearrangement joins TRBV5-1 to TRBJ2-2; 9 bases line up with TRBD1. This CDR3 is CASSTGQGDTGELFF. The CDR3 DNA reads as TGCGCCAGCAGCACGGGACAGGGCGATACCGGGGAGCTGTTTTTT.